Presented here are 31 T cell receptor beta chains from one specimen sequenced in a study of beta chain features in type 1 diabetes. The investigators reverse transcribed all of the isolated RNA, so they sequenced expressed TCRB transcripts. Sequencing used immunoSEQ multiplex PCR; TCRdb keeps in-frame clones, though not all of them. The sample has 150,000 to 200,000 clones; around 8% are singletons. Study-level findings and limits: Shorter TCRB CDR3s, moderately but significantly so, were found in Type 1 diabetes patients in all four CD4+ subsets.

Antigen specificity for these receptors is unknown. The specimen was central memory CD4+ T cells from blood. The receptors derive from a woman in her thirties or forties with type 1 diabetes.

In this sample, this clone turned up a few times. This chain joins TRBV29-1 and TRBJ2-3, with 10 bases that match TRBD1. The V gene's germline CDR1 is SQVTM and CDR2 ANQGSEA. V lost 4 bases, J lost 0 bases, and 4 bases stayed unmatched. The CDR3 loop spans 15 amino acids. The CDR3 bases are TGCAGCGTTGCTGGGGGACAGGGGAGCACAGATACGCAGTATTTT. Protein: CSVAGGQGSTDTQYF.

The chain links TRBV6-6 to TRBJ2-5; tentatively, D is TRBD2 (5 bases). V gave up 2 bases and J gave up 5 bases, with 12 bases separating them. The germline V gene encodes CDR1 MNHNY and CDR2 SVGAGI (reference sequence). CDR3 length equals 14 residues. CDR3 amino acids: CASSYTGSGETQYF. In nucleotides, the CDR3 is TGTGCCAGCAGTTACACCGGGTCGGGGGAGACCCAGTACTTC.

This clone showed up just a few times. This CDR3 reads CASSLAFDRDDQPQHF. CDR3 bases: TGTGCCAGCAGCTTGGCCTTTGACAGGGACGATCAGCCCCAGCATTTT. The chain employs TRBV5-6 and TRBJ1-5; TRBD1 matches at 7 bases. The V and J ends lost 0 bases and 5 bases, in that order; junction bases with no gene match: 8. From germline, CDR1 is SGHDT and CDR2 YYEEEE. The CDR3 sequence is 16 residues long.

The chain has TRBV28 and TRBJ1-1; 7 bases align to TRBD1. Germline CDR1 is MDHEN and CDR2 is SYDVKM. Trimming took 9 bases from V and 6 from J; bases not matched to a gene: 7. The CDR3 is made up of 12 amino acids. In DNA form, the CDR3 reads TGTGCCAGTAATTACAGGGGTTCTGAAGCTTTCTTT. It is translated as CASNYRGSEAFF.

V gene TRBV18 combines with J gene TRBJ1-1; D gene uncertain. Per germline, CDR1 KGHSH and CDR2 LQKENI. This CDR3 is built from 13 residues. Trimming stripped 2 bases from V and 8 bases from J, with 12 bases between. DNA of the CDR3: TGTGCCAGCTCACCAAGCTCACCTTCAGAAGCTTTCTTT. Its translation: CASSPSSPSEAFF.

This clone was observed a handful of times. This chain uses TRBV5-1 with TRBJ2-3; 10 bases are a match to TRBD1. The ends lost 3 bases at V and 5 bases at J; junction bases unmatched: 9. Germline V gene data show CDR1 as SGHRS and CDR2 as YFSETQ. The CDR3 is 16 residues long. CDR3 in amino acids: CASSYPRTGGQDTQYF. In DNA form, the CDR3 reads TGCGCCAGCAGCTACCCCCGGACAGGGGGACAAGATACGCAGTATTTT. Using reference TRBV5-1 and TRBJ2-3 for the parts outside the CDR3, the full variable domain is KAGVTQTPRYLIKTRGQQVTLSCSPISGHRSVSWYQQTPGQGLQFLFEYFSETQRNKGNFPGRFSGRQFSNSRSEMNVSTLELGDSALYLCASSYPRTGGQDTQYFGPGTRLTVL.

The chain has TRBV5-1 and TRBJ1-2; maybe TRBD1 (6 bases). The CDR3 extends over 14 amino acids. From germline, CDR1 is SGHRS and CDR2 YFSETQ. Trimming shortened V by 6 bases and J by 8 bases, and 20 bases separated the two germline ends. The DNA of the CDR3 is TGCGCCAGCACCCTCTCGCCGGCTGGGGGCGGCTACACCTTC. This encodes CASTLSPAGGGYTF.

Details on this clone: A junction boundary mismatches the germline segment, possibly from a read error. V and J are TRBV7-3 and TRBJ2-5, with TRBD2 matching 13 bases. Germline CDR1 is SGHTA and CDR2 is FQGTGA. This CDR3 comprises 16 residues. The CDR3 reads CASSKGLAGTQETQYF. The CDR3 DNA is TGCGCCAGCAGCAAGGGACTAGCGGGGACTCAAGAGACCCAGTACTTC.

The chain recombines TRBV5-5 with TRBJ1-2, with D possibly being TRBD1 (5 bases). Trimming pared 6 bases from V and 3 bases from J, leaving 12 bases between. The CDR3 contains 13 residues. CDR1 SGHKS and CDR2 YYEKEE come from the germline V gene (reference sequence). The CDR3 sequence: CASTLGGDYGYTF. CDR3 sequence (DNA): TGTGCCAGCACCCTGGGAGGGGACTATGGCTACACCTTC. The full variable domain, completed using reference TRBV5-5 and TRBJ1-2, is DAGVTQSPTHLIKTRGQQVTLRCSPISGHKSVSWYQQVLGQGPQFIFQYYEKEERGRGNFPDRFSARQFPNYSSELNVNALLLGDSALYLCASTLGGDYGYTFGSGTRLTVV.

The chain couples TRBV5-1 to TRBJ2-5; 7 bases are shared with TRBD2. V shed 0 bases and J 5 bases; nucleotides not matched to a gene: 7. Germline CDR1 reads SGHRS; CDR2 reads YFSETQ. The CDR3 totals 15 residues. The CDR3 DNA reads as TGCGCCAGCAGCTTGGGCACGAGGGGAGGGGAGACCCAGTACTTC. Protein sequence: CASSLGTRGGETQYF.

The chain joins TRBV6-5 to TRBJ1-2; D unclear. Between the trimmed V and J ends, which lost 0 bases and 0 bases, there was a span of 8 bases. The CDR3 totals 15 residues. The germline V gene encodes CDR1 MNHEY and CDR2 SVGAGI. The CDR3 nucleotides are TGTGCCAGCAGTTACTCGAACAGACCTAACTATGGCTACACCTTC. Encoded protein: CASSYSNRPNYGYTF.

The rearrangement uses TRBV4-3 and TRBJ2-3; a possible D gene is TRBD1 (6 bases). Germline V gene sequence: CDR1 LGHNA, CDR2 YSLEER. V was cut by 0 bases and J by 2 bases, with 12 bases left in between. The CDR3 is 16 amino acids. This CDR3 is CASSQDRAGATDTQYF. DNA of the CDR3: TGCGCCAGCAGCCAAGATCGAGCAGGGGCCACAGATACGCAGTATTTT.

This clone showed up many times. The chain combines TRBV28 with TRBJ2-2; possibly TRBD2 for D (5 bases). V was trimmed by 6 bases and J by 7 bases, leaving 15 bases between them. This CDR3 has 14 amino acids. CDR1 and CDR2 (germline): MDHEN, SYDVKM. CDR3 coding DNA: TGTGCCAGCAGACCCGAGGGCAACGGCGGGGAGCTGTTTTTT. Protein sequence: CASRPEGNGGELFF.

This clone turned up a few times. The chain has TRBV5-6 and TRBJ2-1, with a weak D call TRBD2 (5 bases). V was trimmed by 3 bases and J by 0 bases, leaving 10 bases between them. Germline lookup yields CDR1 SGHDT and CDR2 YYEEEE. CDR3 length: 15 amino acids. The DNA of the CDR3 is TGTGCCAGCAGCTACTGGAGGTTCTCCTACAATGAGCAGTTCTTC. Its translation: CASSYWRFSYNEQFF.

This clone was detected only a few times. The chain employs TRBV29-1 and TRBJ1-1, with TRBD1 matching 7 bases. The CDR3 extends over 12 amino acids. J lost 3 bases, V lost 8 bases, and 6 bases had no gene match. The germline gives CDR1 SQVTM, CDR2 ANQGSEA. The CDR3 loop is CSTRQGDTEAFF. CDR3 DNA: TGCAGCACCCGACAGGGTGACACTGAAGCTTTCTTT.

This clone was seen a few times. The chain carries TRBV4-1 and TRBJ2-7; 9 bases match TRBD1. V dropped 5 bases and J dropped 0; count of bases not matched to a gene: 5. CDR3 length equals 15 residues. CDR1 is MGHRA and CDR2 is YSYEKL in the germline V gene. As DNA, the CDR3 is TGCGCCAGCAGCACCCGACAGGGGGACTCCTACGAGCAGTACTTC. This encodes CASSTRQGDSYEQYF.

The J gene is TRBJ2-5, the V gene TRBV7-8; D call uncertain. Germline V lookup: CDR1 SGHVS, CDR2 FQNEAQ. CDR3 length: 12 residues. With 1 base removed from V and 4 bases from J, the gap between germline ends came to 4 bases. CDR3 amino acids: CASSLGLETQYF. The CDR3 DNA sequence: TGTGCCAGCAGCTTAGGGCTAGAGACCCAGTACTTC.

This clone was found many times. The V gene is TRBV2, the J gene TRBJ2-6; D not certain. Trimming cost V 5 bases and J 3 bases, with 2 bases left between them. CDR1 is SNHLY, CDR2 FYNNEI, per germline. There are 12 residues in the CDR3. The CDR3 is CASSYGANVLTF. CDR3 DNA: TGTGCCAGCAGTTATGGGGCCAACGTCCTGACTTTC.

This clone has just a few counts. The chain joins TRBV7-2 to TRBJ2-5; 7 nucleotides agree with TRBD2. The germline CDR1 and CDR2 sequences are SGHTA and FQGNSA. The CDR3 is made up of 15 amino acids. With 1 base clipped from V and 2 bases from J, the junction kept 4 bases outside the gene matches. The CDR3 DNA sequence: TGTGCCAGCAGCTTAGGGGTCGGGGGGCAAGAGACCCAGTACTTC. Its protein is CASSLGVGGQETQYF.

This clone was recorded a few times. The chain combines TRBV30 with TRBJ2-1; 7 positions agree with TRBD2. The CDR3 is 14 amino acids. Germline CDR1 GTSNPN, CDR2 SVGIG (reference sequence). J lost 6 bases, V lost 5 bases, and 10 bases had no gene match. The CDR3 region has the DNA TGTGCCTGGCTGGAGGTGGGAGGGAGCAATGAGCAGTTCTTC. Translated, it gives CAWLEVGGSNEQFF.

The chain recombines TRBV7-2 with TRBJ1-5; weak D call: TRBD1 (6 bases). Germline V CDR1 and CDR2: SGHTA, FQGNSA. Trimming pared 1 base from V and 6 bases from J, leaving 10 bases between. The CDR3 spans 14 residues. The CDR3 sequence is CASSLGWTAQPQHF. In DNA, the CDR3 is TGTGCCAGCAGCTTAGGCTGGACAGCTCAGCCCCAGCATTTT.

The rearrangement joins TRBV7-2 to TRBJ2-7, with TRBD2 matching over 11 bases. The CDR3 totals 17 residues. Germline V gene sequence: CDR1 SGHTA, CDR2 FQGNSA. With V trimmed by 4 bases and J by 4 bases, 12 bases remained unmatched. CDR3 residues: CASSSTSGASLRYEQYF. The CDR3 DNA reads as TGTGCCAGCAGCTCGACTAGCGGGGCCTCCCTCAGGTACGAGCAGTACTTC.

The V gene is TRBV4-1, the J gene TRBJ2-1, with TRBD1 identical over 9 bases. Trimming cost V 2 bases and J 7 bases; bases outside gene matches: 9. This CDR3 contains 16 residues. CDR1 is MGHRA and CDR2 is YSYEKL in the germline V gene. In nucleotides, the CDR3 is TGCGCCAGCAGCCAACCTACAGGGGGCGCAAAGAATGAGCAGTTCTTC. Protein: CASSQPTGGAKNEQFF.

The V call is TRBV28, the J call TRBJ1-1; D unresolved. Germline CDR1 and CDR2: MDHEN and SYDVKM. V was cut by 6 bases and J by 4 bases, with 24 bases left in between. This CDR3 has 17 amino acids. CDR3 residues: CASSLQLNSGLSTEAFF. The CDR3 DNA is TGTGCCAGCAGCTTACAACTAAACTCCGGTTTGAGCACTGAAGCTTTCTTT.

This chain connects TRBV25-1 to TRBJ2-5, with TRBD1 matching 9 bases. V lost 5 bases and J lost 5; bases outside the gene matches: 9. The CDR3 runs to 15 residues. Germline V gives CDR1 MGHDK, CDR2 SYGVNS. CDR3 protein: CASSPGTGWSETQYF. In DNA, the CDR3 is TGTGCCAGCAGTCCAGGGACAGGGTGGTCGGAGACCCAGTACTTC.

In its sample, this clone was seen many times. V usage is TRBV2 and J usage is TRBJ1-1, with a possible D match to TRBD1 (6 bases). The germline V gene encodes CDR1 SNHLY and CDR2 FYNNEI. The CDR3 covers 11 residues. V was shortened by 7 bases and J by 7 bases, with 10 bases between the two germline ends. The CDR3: CASTSDSEAFF. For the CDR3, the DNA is TGTGCCAGCACCTCGGACAGTGAAGCTTTCTTT.

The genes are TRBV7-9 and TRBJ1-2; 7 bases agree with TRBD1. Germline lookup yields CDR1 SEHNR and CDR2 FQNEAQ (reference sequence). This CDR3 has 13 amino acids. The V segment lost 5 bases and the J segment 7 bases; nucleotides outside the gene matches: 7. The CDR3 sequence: CASSAGTDAGYTF. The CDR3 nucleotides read TGTGCCAGCAGCGCCGGGACAGATGCTGGCTACACCTTC.

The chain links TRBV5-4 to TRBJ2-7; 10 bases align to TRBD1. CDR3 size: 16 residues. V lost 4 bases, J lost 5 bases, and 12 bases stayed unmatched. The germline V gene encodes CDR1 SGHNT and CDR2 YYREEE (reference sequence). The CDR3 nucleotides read TGTGCCAGCAGCCGACAAACTTCAGGACAGGGGGACGAGCAGTACTTC. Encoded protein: CASSRQTSGQGDEQYF. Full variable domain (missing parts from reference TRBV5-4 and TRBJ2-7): ETGVTQSPTHLIKTRGQQVTLRCSSQSGHNTVSWYQQALGQGPQFIFQYYREEENGRGNFPPRFSGLQFPNYSSELNVNALELDDSALYLCASSRQTSGQGDEQYFGPGTRLTVT.

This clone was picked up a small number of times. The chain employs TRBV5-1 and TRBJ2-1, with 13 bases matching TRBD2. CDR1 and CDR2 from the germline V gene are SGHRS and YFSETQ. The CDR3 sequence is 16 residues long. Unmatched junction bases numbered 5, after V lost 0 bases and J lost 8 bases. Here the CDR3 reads CASSLATSGGADEQFF. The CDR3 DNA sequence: TGCGCCAGCAGCTTGGCCACTAGCGGGGGGGCCGATGAGCAGTTCTTC.

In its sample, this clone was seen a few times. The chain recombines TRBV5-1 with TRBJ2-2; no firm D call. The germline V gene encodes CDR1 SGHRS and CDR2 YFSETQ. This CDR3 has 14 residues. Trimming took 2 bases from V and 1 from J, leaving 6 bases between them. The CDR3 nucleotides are TGCGCCAGCAGCTTAAACAGGAACACCGGGGAGCTGTTTTTT. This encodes CASSLNRNTGELFF. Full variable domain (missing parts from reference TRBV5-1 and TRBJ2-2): KAGVTQTPRYLIKTRGQQVTLSCSPISGHRSVSWYQQTPGQGLQFLFEYFSETQRNKGNFPGRFSGRQFSNSRSEMNVSTLELGDSALYLCASSLNRNTGELFFGEGSRLTVL.

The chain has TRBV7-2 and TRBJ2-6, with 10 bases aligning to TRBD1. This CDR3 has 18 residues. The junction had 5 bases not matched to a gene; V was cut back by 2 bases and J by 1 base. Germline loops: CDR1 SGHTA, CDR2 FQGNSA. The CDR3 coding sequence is TGTGCCAGCAGCTTACGCGGGACAGGGGATTCTGGGGCCAACGTCCTGACTTTC. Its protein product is CASSLRGTGDSGANVLTF.